This TCR beta chain is from a study of blood T cell repertoires in COVID-19. Only in-frame clones appear in the TCRdb table, and some are missing; sequencing was by immunoSEQ multiplex PCR. The data hold 25,000 to 30,000 clones, with roughly 80% observed a single time. V lost 4 bases and J lost 3; bases outside the gene matches: 6. From germline, CDR1 is SGHNT and CDR2 YYREEE (reference sequence). The CDR3 runs to 17 residues. Sequencing was done on a sample of peripheral blood. This chain uses TRBV5-4 with TRBJ2-3; 15 bases are shared with TRBD2. The sequence was obtained from a woman aged 70 to 79 with acute or convalescent COVID-19. In DNA form, the CDR3 reads TGTGCCAGCAGCCCGGGGACTAGCGGGGGGCCAACAGATACGCAGTATTTT. Translation: CASSPGTSGGPTDTQYF.